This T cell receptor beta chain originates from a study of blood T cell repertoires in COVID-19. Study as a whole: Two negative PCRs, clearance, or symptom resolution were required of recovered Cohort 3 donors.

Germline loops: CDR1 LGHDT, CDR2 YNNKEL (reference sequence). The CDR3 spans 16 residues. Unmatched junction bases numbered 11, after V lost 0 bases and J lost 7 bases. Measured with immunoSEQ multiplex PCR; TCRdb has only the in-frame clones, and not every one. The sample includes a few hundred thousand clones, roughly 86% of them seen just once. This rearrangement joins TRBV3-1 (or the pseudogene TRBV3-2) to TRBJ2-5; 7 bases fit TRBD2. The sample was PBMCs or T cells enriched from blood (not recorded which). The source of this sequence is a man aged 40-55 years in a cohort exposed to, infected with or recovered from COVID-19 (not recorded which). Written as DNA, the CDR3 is TGTGCCAGCAGCCAAGATTTGGTTCGTGGGGGGGTGACCCAGTACTTC. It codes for CASSQDLVRGGVTQYF.